This T cell receptor (beta chain) was identified in a study of OX40 agonist ivuxolimab in advanced cancers. Study-level background: Patients were treated with intravenous ivuxolimab, dosed at 0.01 to 10 mg/kg and infused every 2 weeks. A mean age of 60 years, range about 20 to 79, was recorded, and 70% to 85% were male. Study observations and caveats: The study found among the lowest clonal expansion in partial responders at 0.1-3.0 mg/kg.

Produced via immunoSEQ multiplex PCR; TCRdb's table is partial and in-frame only. Here the sample spans about 33,000 clones, 65% to 75% being singletons. Points on this clone: Antigen: not known.

V was shortened by 8 bases and J by 0 bases, with 17 bases between the two germline ends. Germline V gives CDR1 MNHGY, CDR2 SAAAGT. The CDR3 runs to 16 residues. Here the sequenced sample was CD4+ or CD8+ T cells sorted from blood, taken in a trial of the OX40 agonist ivuxolimab. This chain links TRBV6-8 with TRBJ1-5; weak D call: TRBD1 (5 bases). The TCR comes from an adult with an advanced solid tumor such as melanoma, head and neck, liver or kidney cancer. The CDR3 is CASGTWGDVSNQPQHF. The DNA for the CDR3 is TGTGCCAGCGGAACCTGGGGGGATGTTAGCAATCAGCCCCAGCATTTT.